The rows below give T cell receptor beta chains drawn from one sample of a study of response to subunit inactivated influenza vaccine. TCRdb re-analysed the RT-PCR reads in MiXCR, keeping a single row per CDR3 protein. Of 600,000 to 850,000 distinct CDR3 sequences in the sample, approximately 15% were seen once. Source: PBMCs from blood, taken 14 to 15 days before vaccination. The source of these receptors is a man in his fifties or sixties who received an inactivated influenza vaccine. Each CDR3 is given with its conserved first and last residue. The order of the fields is clone size, D gene, V gene, J gene, CDR3 DNA, CDR3 protein. A D gene is named only where the DNA matches it firmly. The listing skips clone size in some rows; elsewhere it reads once, few, many or a size class.

clone size: NA; D gene: TRBD1; V gene: TRBV5-6; J gene: TRBJ2-3; CDR3 DNA: TGTGCCAGCAGGGGACAGTCCCGGGATACGCAGTATTTT; CDR3 protein: CASRGQSRDTQYF
clone size: few; D gene: NA; V gene: TRBV7-2; J gene: TRBJ2-7; CDR3 DNA: TGTGCCAGCAGATCCGGGACGGACTACGAGCAGTACTTC; CDR3 protein: CASRSGTDYEQYF
clone size: NA; D gene: NA; V gene: TRBV12-3/TRBV12-4; J gene: TRBJ2-7; CDR3 DNA: TGTGCCAGCAGTTTAACCGGGCGGGGCGAGCAGTACTTC; CDR3 protein: CASSLTGRGEQYF
clone size: few; D gene: TRBD2; V gene: TRBV12-3/TRBV12-4; J gene: TRBJ2-5; CDR3 DNA: TGTGCCAGCAGACAAACCGGGACTAGCGGCAGGTCCCAGTACTTC; CDR3 protein: CASRQTGTSGRSQYF
clone size: NA; D gene: TRBD1; V gene: TRBV5-1; J gene: TRBJ1-4; CDR3 DNA: TGCGCCAGCAGCCCGTACCGGGACAGGGGTGAAAAACTGTTTTTT; CDR3 protein: CASSPYRDRGEKLFF
clone size: few; D gene: TRBD1; V gene: TRBV6-1; J gene: TRBJ1-1; CDR3 DNA: TGTGCCAGCAGAAAGGGACAGGGATGGAACACTGAAGCTTTCTTT; CDR3 protein: CASRKGQGWNTEAFF
clone size: many; D gene: NA; V gene: TRBV20-1; J gene: TRBJ1-6; CDR3 DNA: TGCAGTGCTAGAGGGTCGCGGAATAATTCACCCCTCCACTTT; CDR3 protein: CSARGSRNNSPLHF
clone size: NA; D gene: NA; V gene: TRBV27; J gene: TRBJ1-2; CDR3 DNA: TGTGCCAGCAGTTCGGACACGGGCTATGGCTACACCTTC; CDR3 protein: CASSSDTGYGYTF
clone size: many; D gene: NA; V gene: TRBV29-1; J gene: TRBJ2-3; CDR3 DNA: TGCAGCGTTGGCACAGGGAGTCGCACAGATACGCAGTATTTT; CDR3 protein: CSVGTGSRTDTQYF
clone size: NA; D gene: TRBD2; V gene: TRBV7-2; J gene: TRBJ2-1; CDR3 DNA: TGTGCCAGCAGCTTAGTGGCTAGCGGGGGCTCCTACAATGAGCAGTTCTTC; CDR3 protein: CASSLVASGGSYNEQFF
clone size: NA; D gene: NA; V gene: TRBV28; J gene: TRBJ2-5; CDR3 DNA: TGTGCCAGCAGTTTGCCTCTAGCTCAAGAGACCCAGTACTTC; CDR3 protein: CASSLPLAQETQYF
clone size: few; D gene: NA; V gene: TRBV20-1; J gene: TRBJ2-3; CDR3 DNA: TGCAGTGCTAGCAGGGTAGGGACAGATACGCAGTATTTT; CDR3 protein: CSASRVGTDTQYF
clone size: few; D gene: TRBD1; V gene: TRBV2; J gene: TRBJ2-5; CDR3 DNA: TGTGCCTCAGGGACAGCGTATACCCTCGGAGAGACCCAGTACTTC; CDR3 protein: CASGTAYTLGETQYF
clone size: NA; D gene: NA; V gene: TRBV7-2; J gene: TRBJ2-7; CDR3 DNA: TGTGCCAGCAGCTCAAGACTATTGAGCTACGAGCAGTACTTC; CDR3 protein: CASSSRLLSYEQYF
clone size: NA; D gene: NA; V gene: TRBV6-5; J gene: TRBJ2-1; CDR3 DNA: TGTGCCAGCAGTCCCCCCGAGGGTGAGCAGTTCTTC; CDR3 protein: CASSPPEGEQFF
clone size: few; D gene: NA; V gene: TRBV12-3/TRBV12-4; J gene: TRBJ1-4; CDR3 DNA: TGTGCCAGCACAGAACATTGGAACAGACTGTTTTTT; CDR3 protein: CASTEHWNRLFF
clone size: NA; D gene: NA; V gene: TRBV10-3; J gene: TRBJ2-3; CDR3 DNA: TGTGCCATCAGTGAGTCCAGCCATAGCACAGATACGCAGTATTTT; CDR3 protein: CAISESSHSTDTQYF
clone size: once; D gene: TRBD1; V gene: TRBV9; J gene: TRBJ2-7; CDR3 DNA: TGTGCCAGCAGCGTAGAAGGACAGGGGAACGAGCAGTACTTC; CDR3 protein: CASSVEGQGNEQYF
clone size: few; D gene: TRBD2; V gene: TRBV5-1; J gene: TRBJ2-1; CDR3 DNA: TGCGCCAGCAGGTGGACTAGCGGGGCTTACAATGAGCAGTTCTTC; CDR3 protein: CASRWTSGAYNEQFF
clone size: few; D gene: TRBD1; V gene: TRBV5-6; J gene: TRBJ1-2; CDR3 DNA: TGTGCCAGCAGCTTTAGAGGACAGGGGGTATATGGCTACACCTTC; CDR3 protein: CASSFRGQGVYGYTF
clone size: NA; D gene: NA; V gene: TRBV6-1; J gene: TRBJ1-6; CDR3 DNA: TGTGCCAGCAGTGAAGATATAGGGGCCAATTCACCCCTCCACTTT; CDR3 protein: CASSEDIGANSPLHF
clone size: NA; D gene: TRBD1; V gene: TRBV27; J gene: TRBJ2-2; CDR3 DNA: TGTGCCAGCTACAGGGGGAACACCGGGGAGCTGTTTTTT; CDR3 protein: CASYRGNTGELFF
clone size: NA; D gene: NA; V gene: TRBV10-3; J gene: TRBJ2-3; CDR3 DNA: TGTGCCATCAGTGAGACTACAGATACGCAGTATTTT; CDR3 protein: CAISETTDTQYF
clone size: many; D gene: NA; V gene: TRBV20-1; J gene: TRBJ1-2; CDR3 DNA: TGCAGTGCTCCGATCACGGGGGGCTGGCGCGGCTACACCTTC; CDR3 protein: CSAPITGGWRGYTF
clone size: NA; D gene: NA; V gene: TRBV2; J gene: TRBJ2-5; CDR3 DNA: TGTGCCAGCAGATTAAAGGGGGAGGACTTC; CDR3 protein: CASRLKGEDF
clone size: few; D gene: TRBD2; V gene: TRBV2; J gene: TRBJ2-1; CDR3 DNA: TGTGCCAGCTCAGGGACTAGCGTTAATGAGCAGTTCTTC; CDR3 protein: CASSGTSVNEQFF
clone size: once; D gene: NA; V gene: TRBV7-2; J gene: TRBJ1-6; CDR3 DNA: TGTGCCAGCAGCTTACGAGGGATAGGATCACCCCTCCACTTT; CDR3 protein: CASSLRGIGSPLHF
clone size: NA; D gene: TRBD2; V gene: TRBV20-1; J gene: TRBJ2-7; CDR3 DNA: TGCAGTGCTAGAGCATCCGGGGGGGGAGGTGAGCAGTACTTC; CDR3 protein: CSARASGGGGEQYF
clone size: NA; D gene: TRBD2; V gene: TRBV6-1; J gene: TRBJ2-7; CDR3 DNA: TGTGCCAGCAGTGACGGACTAGCGAGCCACGAGCAGTACTTC; CDR3 protein: CASSDGLASHEQYF
clone size: few; D gene: NA; V gene: TRBV7-9; J gene: TRBJ2-5; CDR3 DNA: TGTGCCAGCAGCCTCCATGGACAAAAAGAGACCCAGTACTTC; CDR3 protein: CASSLHGQKETQYF
clone size: few; D gene: TRBD1; V gene: TRBV4-2; J gene: TRBJ2-7; CDR3 DNA: TGTGCCAGCAGCTCCGGGACAGGGCAGGCCGAGCAGTACTTC; CDR3 protein: CASSSGTGQAEQYF
clone size: NA; D gene: NA; V gene: TRBV6-1; J gene: TRBJ2-3; CDR3 DNA: TGTGCCAGCAGTGTCACGCGTAGAGATACGCAGTATTTT; CDR3 protein: CASSVTRRDTQYF
clone size: few; D gene: NA; V gene: TRBV6-1; J gene: TRBJ2-5; CDR3 DNA: TGTGCCAGCAGTCCCCGTACAGGAACCCAAGAGACCCAGTACTTC; CDR3 protein: CASSPRTGTQETQYF
clone size: NA; D gene: TRBD1; V gene: TRBV5-5; J gene: TRBJ2-7; CDR3 DNA: TGTGCCAGCAGGCGGACAGGGACGGACGAGCAGTACTTC; CDR3 protein: CASRRTGTDEQYF
clone size: NA; D gene: NA; V gene: TRBV20-1; J gene: TRBJ2-5; CDR3 DNA: TGCAGTGGCATGGACAGCCAAGAGACCCAGTACTTC; CDR3 protein: CSGMDSQETQYF
clone size: many; D gene: NA; V gene: TRBV12-3/TRBV12-4; J gene: TRBJ1-2; CDR3 DNA: TGTGCCAGCAGCCAGGGTTCTAACTATGGCTACACCTTC; CDR3 protein: CASSQGSNYGYTF
clone size: few; D gene: TRBD1; V gene: TRBV5-1; J gene: TRBJ1-4; CDR3 DNA: TGCGCCAGCAGCTTGCGAGGACAGGGAGGGGAAAAACTGTTTTTT; CDR3 protein: CASSLRGQGGEKLFF